The T cell receptor beta chain described here comes from a study of blood T cell repertoires in COVID-19. This clone was seen a few times. Produced via immunoSEQ multiplex PCR; TCRdb's table is partial and in-frame only. The sample holds 130,000 or so clones, roughly 87% seen once. The CDR3 length is 15 residues. Trimming took off 1 base at V and 7 bases at J, with 13 bases between the two ends. Germline V lookup: CDR1 LGHDT, CDR2 YNNKEL (reference sequence). The chain joins TRBV3-1 (or the pseudogene TRBV3-2) to TRBJ1-4; tentatively, D is TRBD1 (5 bases). The source material was PBMCs or T cells enriched from blood (not recorded which). This receptor was taken from a man aged 25 to 40 who had recovered from COVID-19. CDR3 sequence: CASSQARQGGEKLFF. The CDR3 nucleotides are TGTGCCAGCAGCCAAGCACGTCAGGGAGGTGAAAAACTGTTTTTT.